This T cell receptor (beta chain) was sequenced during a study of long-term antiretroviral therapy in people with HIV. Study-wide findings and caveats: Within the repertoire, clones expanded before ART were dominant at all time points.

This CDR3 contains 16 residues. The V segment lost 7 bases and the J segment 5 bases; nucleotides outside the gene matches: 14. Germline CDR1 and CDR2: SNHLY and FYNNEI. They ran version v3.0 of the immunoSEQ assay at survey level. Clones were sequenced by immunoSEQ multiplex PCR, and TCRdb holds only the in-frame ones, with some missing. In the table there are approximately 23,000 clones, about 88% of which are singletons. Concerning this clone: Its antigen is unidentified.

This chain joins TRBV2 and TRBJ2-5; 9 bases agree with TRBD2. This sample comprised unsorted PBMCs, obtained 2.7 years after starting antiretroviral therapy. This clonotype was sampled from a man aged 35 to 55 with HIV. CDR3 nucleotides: TGTGCCAGCATCCGAAAGGGGCGGGAGGGCCGGGAGACCCAGTACTTC. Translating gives CASIRKGREGRETQYF.